Each of the 30 T cell receptor beta chains below was sequenced from the same sample in a study of cytomegalovirus exposure and HLA in healthy donors. Data came from immunoSEQ multiplex PCR; TCRdb stores just in-frame clones and leaves some out. The sample consists of 220,000 or so clones, 75% to 90% of them appearing once. The sample consisted of PBMCs. The source is a woman aged 18-29 years in good health and CMV-seronegative.

In DNA, the CDR3 is TGTGCCAGCAGCGAGAGCGGGGCGGGGGATACGCAGTATTTT. This codes for CASSESGAGDTQYF. The V call is TRBV7-9, the J call TRBJ2-3, with TRBD2 matching over 7 bases. The CDR3 spans 14 residues. V was clipped by 5 bases and J by 6 bases; unmatched bases: 8. Per the germline V gene, CDR1 is SEHNR and CDR2 is FQNEAQ (reference sequence).

V gene TRBV30 combines with J gene TRBJ1-2; D is unclear. Per germline, CDR1 GTSNPN and CDR2 SVGIG (reference sequence). The length of the CDR3 is 15 residues. Trimming took 1 base from V and 4 from J, leaving 16 bases between them. In DNA form, the CDR3 reads TGTGCCTGGAGTGGGAGTCGTGGAGGAGGCTATGGCTACACCTTC. Translated: CAWSGSRGGGYGYTF.

This chain joins TRBV6-1 and TRBJ1-5; no definite D call. Deletions cut 2 bases from V and 0 bases from J, with 14 bases between. Germline CDR1 is MNHNS and CDR2 is SASEGT. CDR3 length: 17 residues. The CDR3 sequence is CASSESISLNSNQPQHF. The CDR3 DNA is TGTGCCAGCAGTGAAAGCATCTCTTTAAATAGCAATCAGCCCCAGCATTTT.

This chain joins TRBV29-1 and TRBJ1-2, with a possible D match to TRBD1 (6 bases). The CDR3 length is 14 residues. Trimming took off 8 bases at V and 4 bases at J, with 20 bases between the two ends. Per the germline V gene, CDR1 is SQVTM and CDR2 is ANQGSEA. The CDR3 sequence: CSSGGGGAGYGYTF. In DNA, the CDR3 is TGCAGCTCAGGCGGGGGGGGCGCGGGCTATGGCTACACCTTC.

The CDR3 nucleotides read TGCGCCAGCAGCTTGCTGCCTGCGGGACAGAACACTGAAGCTTTCTTT. It translates to CASSLLPAGQNTEAFF. V is TRBV5-1 and J is TRBJ1-1, with a possible D match to TRBD1 (6 bases). Germline loops: CDR1 SGHRS, CDR2 YFSETQ. The V and J ends lost 1 base and 1 base respectively, with 14 bases between them. The CDR3 loop spans 16 amino acids. The entire variable domain, with the rest obtained from reference TRBV5-1 and TRBJ1-1, is as follows: KAGVTQTPRYLIKTRGQQVTLSCSPISGHRSVSWYQQTPGQGLQFLFEYFSETQRNKGNFPGRFSGRQFSNSRSEMNVSTLELGDSALYLCASSLLPAGQNTEAFFGQGTRLTVV.

The V gene is TRBV6-5, the J gene TRBJ1-2, with D possibly TRBD1 on 5 matching bases. This CDR3 spans 14 amino acids. Trimming cost V 0 bases and J 12 bases, with 17 bases left between them. Germline loops: CDR1 MNHEY, CDR2 SVGAGI. The CDR3 coding sequence is TGTGCCAGCAGTTACTCGAAGACAGCGAGGGCGCACACCTTC. Its protein product is CASSYSKTARAHTF.

This clone appeared many times. The J gene is TRBJ2-2, the V gene TRBV28; unclear D gene. V was cut by 8 bases and J by 2 bases, with 9 bases left in between. From germline, CDR1 is MDHEN and CDR2 SYDVKM. CDR3 length: 13 amino acids. DNA for the CDR3: TGTGCCAGCTTGATCAGCAACACCGGGGAGCTGTTTTTT. As protein: CASLISNTGELFF.

The chain has TRBV4-2 and TRBJ2-2, with 7 bases that match TRBD1. V shed 3 bases and J 0 bases; nucleotides not matched to a gene: 4. This CDR3 is 16 amino acids long. CDR1 is LGHNA and CDR2 is YNFKEQ in the germline V gene. As DNA, the CDR3 is TGTGCCAGCAGCCACCCGACAGGGACGAACACCGGGGAGCTGTTTTTT. It specifies CASSHPTGTNTGELFF.

J is TRBJ2-1 and V is TRBV2, with 12 bases lining up with TRBD2. CDR3 size: 15 residues. V was clipped by 5 bases and J by 6 bases; unmatched bases: 5. Per the germline V gene, CDR1 is SNHLY and CDR2 is FYNNEI. The CDR3: CASSRTSGIRNEQFF. The CDR3 nucleotides read TGTGCCAGCAGTCGGACTAGCGGGATTCGCAATGAGCAGTTCTTC.

V and J are TRBV28 and TRBJ2-4; D is possibly TRBD2 (5 bases). Trimming removed 3 bases at V and 2 bases at J, with 8 bases between. The CDR3 totals 14 residues. Per the germline V gene, CDR1 is MDHEN and CDR2 is SYDVKM. Here the CDR3 DNA reads TGTGCCAGCAGTTTCCGGGGAACCAAAAACATTCAGTACTTC. It encodes CASSFRGTKNIQYF.

The chain carries TRBV7-9 and TRBJ2-7; D is possibly TRBD1 or TRBD2 (6 bases each). The CDR3 contains 15 residues. Trimming left V 1 base short and J 4 bases short, with 14 bases between. The germline CDR1 and CDR2 sequences are SEHNR and FQNEAQ (reference sequence). The CDR3 loop reads CASSLVSGGSYEQYF. CDR3 sequence (DNA): TGTGCCAGCAGCTTAGTGTCCGGGGGCAGTTACGAGCAGTACTTC.

This clone was detected a few times. The genes are TRBV7-6 and TRBJ2-2, with 8 positions matching TRBD1. V lost 6 bases to trimming and J lost 2 bases; unmatched junction nucleotides: 5. The CDR3 sequence is 15 residues long. Germline CDR1 reads SGHVS; CDR2 reads FNYEAQ. This chain's CDR3 is CASRPGQGNTGELFF. The CDR3 DNA reads as TGTGCCAGCAGACCCGGACAGGGCAACACCGGGGAGCTGTTTTTT.

This clone is a singleton in its sample. The rearrangement joins TRBV7-3 to TRBJ1-1, with TRBD1 identical over 7 bases. V lost 4 bases to trimming and J lost 3 bases; unmatched junction nucleotides: 5. Germline V gives CDR1 SGHTA, CDR2 FQGTGA. This CDR3 spans 14 amino acids. The CDR3, as DNA: TGTGCCAGCAGCTCACAGGGGATTGACACTGAAGCTTTCTTT. This sequence encodes CASSSQGIDTEAFF. Full variable domain (rest looked up from reference TRBV7-3 and TRBJ1-1): GAGVSQTPSNKVTEKGKYVELRCDPISGHTALYWYRQSLGQGPEFLIYFQGTGAADDSGLPNDRFFAVRPEGSVSTLKIQRTERGDSAVYLCASSSQGIDTEAFFGQGTRLTVV.

The CDR3 region is CASSPRKGSNQPQHF. In DNA form, the CDR3 reads TGTGCCAGCAGTCCCCGGAAAGGCAGCAATCAGCCCCAGCATTTT. V gene TRBV27 combines with J gene TRBJ1-5, with D uncertain. V was trimmed by 5 bases and J by 1 base, leaving 12 bases between them. This CDR3 region has 15 residues. Germline assignment: CDR1 MNHEY and CDR2 SMNVEV (reference sequence).

The V call is TRBV19, the J call TRBJ2-1, with 9 nucleotides matching TRBD2. V was pared by 6 bases and J by 8 bases, with 8 bases of the junction left unmatched. The CDR3 consists of 14 residues. Germline-derived CDR1 and CDR2 are LNHDA and SQIVND (reference sequence). CDR3 amino acids: CASRTVAGGYEQFF. The CDR3 coding sequence is TGTGCCAGTAGAACAGTCGCGGGAGGGTATGAGCAGTTCTTC.

V gene TRBV5-6 combines with J gene TRBJ1-5; D is perhaps TRBD1 (6 bases). Germline CDR1 is SGHDT and CDR2 is YYEEEE. Trimming cost V 0 bases and J 2 bases, with 18 bases left between them. The CDR3 consists of 18 residues. CDR3 nucleotide sequence: TGTGCCAGCAGCTTGGGAGGACAGACTTCAAGGGGCAATCAGCCCCAGCATTTT. This codes for CASSLGGQTSRGNQPQHF.

Of note for this clone: Germline and junction disagree at one end, which may indicate a read error. As DNA, the CDR3 is TGTGCTAGCAGCTTATCCCAGGAACACTACAATGAGCAGTTCTTC. This translates into CASSLSQEHYNEQFF. The V gene is TRBV7-7, the J gene TRBJ2-1; D not resolved. Germline V lookup: CDR1 SSHAT, CDR2 FNYEAQ (reference sequence). This CDR3 contains 15 residues. The complete variable domain, with remaining parts taken from reference TRBV7-7 and TRBJ2-1, reads GAGVSQSPRYKVTKRGQDVTLRCDPISSHATLYWYQQALGQGPEFLTYFNYEAQPDKSGLPSDRFSAERPEGSISTLTIQRTEQRDSAMYRCASSLSQEHYNEQFFGPGTRLTVL.

The chain employs TRBV30 and TRBJ1-2; a possible D gene is TRBD1 (6 bases). Germline CDR1 reads GTSNPN; CDR2 reads SVGIG (reference sequence). V was clipped by 2 bases and J by 0 bases, with 16 bases between them. The CDR3 consists of 16 residues. The CDR3 is CAWSPTGWASNYGYTF. CDR3 DNA sequence: TGTGCCTGGAGTCCGACAGGCTGGGCGTCTAACTATGGCTACACCTTC.

The rearrangement uses TRBV7-8 and TRBJ1-2; 9 positions agree with TRBD1. From germline, CDR1 is SGHVS and CDR2 FQNEAQ. The trim removed 0 bases at V and 8 bases at J, leaving 7 bases unmatched. The length of the CDR3 is 15 residues. CDR3 loop: CASSLAQQGAGGYTF. CDR3 nucleotides: TGTGCCAGCAGCTTAGCTCAACAGGGGGCTGGGGGCTACACCTTC.

The V gene is TRBV7-9, the J gene TRBJ1-1; weak D call: TRBD1 (5 bases). V lost 5 bases, J lost 5 bases, and 12 bases lay in between. CDR1 is SEHNR, CDR2 FQNEAQ, per germline (reference sequence). CDR3 length equals 13 residues. CDR3: CASSVGTRTEAFF. CDR3 DNA sequence: TGTGCCAGCAGCGTCGGGACTCGGACTGAAGCTTTCTTT.

Notes on this clone: This same CDR3 is encoded by further DNA sequences in the sample. The chain recombines TRBV29-1 with TRBJ1-1; the D is unclear. This CDR3 contains 11 residues. Germline values: CDR1 SQVTM, CDR2 ANQGSEA. Trimming pared 4 bases from V and 2 bases from J, leaving 5 bases between. The CDR3 DNA sequence: TGCAGCGTTGTCTTAAACACTGAAGCTTTCTTT. Its protein is CSVVLNTEAFF. Full variable domain (outside the CDR3, taken from reference TRBV29-1 and TRBJ1-1): SAVISQKPSRDICQRGTSLTIQCQVDSQVTMMFWYRQQPGQSLTLIATANQGSEATYESGFVIDKFPISRPNLTFSTLTVSNMSPEDSSIYLCSVVLNTEAFFGQGTRLTVV.

This clone qualifies as medium-sized. This sequence joins TRBV11-2 and TRBJ2-7; TRBD1 matches 7 bases. Germline V gives CDR1 SGHAT, CDR2 FQNNGV. V shed 1 base and J 3 bases; nucleotides not matched to a gene: 3. CDR3 size: 14 residues. The CDR3 DNA follows: TGTGCCAGCAGCTTAGCGTGGGACAGCTACGAGCAGTACTTC. Residues: CASSLAWDSYEQYF.

This clone was seen many times. The V gene is TRBV19, the J gene TRBJ2-7; 7 bases agree with TRBD2. Trimming took 9 bases from V and 6 from J; bases not matched to a gene: 11. CDR3 length: 13 amino acids. The germline gives CDR1 LNHDA, CDR2 SQIVND (reference sequence). Written as DNA, the CDR3 is TGTGCCAGCACCACCCAACCGGGGGGCGAGCAGTACTTC. It yields the protein CASTTQPGGEQYF.

The rearrangement links TRBV25-1 to TRBJ1-5, with D uncertain. The V gene's germline CDR1 is MGHDK and CDR2 SYGVNS. Trimming shortened V by 4 bases and J by 3 bases, and 10 bases separated the two germline ends. This CDR3 has 14 amino acids. The CDR3 loop is CASSGIGYNQPQHF. The CDR3 nucleotides read TGTGCCAGCAGTGGAATAGGGTACAATCAGCCCCAGCATTTT.

J is TRBJ2-5 and V is TRBV28; TRBD1 matches 7 bases. The J call is uncertain, as TRBJ2-7 better fits the DNA end. From germline, CDR1 is MDHEN and CDR2 SYDVKM. This CDR3 region has 15 residues. The CDR3 bases are TGTGCCAGCAGTTTAAGGGGGCGCATAACCCACGAGCAGTACTTC. Translation gives CASSLRGRITHEQYF.

This clone was seen a few times. The chain uses TRBV29-1 and TRBJ1-2; tentatively, D is TRBD1 (6 bases). Germline lookup yields CDR1 SQVTM and CDR2 ANQGSEA. This CDR3 region has 14 residues. V was pared by 6 bases and J by 4 bases, with 18 bases between. CDR3 DNA: TGCAGCGTCGTCATTACAGGGCCTTTCTATGGCTACACCTTC. This codes for CSVVITGPFYGYTF.

The J gene is TRBJ2-7, the V gene TRBV5-4; the match to TRBD2 covers 11 bases. Germline CDR1 SGHNT, CDR2 YYREEE (reference sequence). The length of the CDR3 is 15 residues. J was trimmed by 4 bases and V by 1 base; bases with no gene match: 4. CDR3 loop: CASSLRLAGGYEQYF. In DNA form, the CDR3 reads TGTGCCAGCAGCTTGCGCCTAGCGGGAGGTTACGAGCAGTACTTC.

This clone has more than one count but fewer than ten. V gene TRBV28 combines with J gene TRBJ2-5; D unclear. This CDR3 is built from 13 residues. The germline V gene has CDR1 MDHEN and CDR2 SYDVKM. Trimming took off 6 bases at V and 5 bases at J, with 13 bases between the two ends. CDR3 DNA sequence: TGTGCCAGCAGCCCGTCGTTCGGGGAGACCCAGTACTTC. Translated: CASSPSFGETQYF.

The gene calls are TRBV7-9 and TRBJ1-2, with D maybe TRBD1 (5 bases). The V end lost 5 bases, the J end lost 8 bases, and 9 bases lay between the germline ends. The CDR3 covers 11 residues. In germline, CDR1 is SEHNR, CDR2 FQNEAQ (reference sequence). CDR3 sequence (DNA): TGTGCCAGCAGCCCTGGGACCGGCTACACCTTC. Protein product: CASSPGTGYTF.

This clone showed up just a few times. This chain links TRBV5-1 with TRBJ1-1; TRBD1 is a possible D gene (6 bases). Germline CDR1 and CDR2: SGHRS and YFSETQ. V was pared by 4 bases and J by 1 base, with 11 bases between. The CDR3 has 14 amino acids. CDR3 DNA: TGCGCCAGCAGCCCATGGACAGCGAACACTGAAGCTTTCTTT. It encodes CASSPWTANTEAFF.